Detailed here is one TCR beta chain. As yet, its antigen is unknown. Naive CD8 populations comprised CD45RO-negative cells positively selected for CCR7, excluding terminally differentiated effector memory CD45RA+ cells. The sample comes from a study of shared clonotypes between healthy human individuals. Findings and caveats of the study: The rarefaction results pointed to incomplete sorted-subset sequencing despite large depth.

The CDR3 runs 14 residues. The trim removed 3 bases at V and 2 bases at J, leaving 1 base unmatched. The germline V gene has CDR1 MNHEY and CDR2 SVGAGI. Sequencing used immunoSEQ multiplex PCR; TCRdb keeps in-frame clones, though not all of them. This sample yields hundreds of thousands of clones, of which about 95% are seen a single time; about 0.11% belongs to the top ten. Sample: naive CD8+ T cells sorted from blood. This receptor was obtained from a young woman in good health. The chain joins TRBV6-5 to TRBJ1-2; 9 bases fit TRBD1. The CDR3 bases are TGTGCCAGCAGTTATGGGACAGGGAACTATGGCTACACCTTC. The encoded protein is CASSYGTGNYGYTF.